This TCR beta chain was sequenced for a study of blood T cell repertoires in COVID-19. The overall study: T cells, B-cell-depleted T cells, or PBMCs provided the cDNA or gDNA that served as material.

Under the authors' procedure: Scientists estimated how many nucleated cells there were by amplifying reference gene primers. Using immunoSEQ multiplex PCR, the repertoire was profiled, and TCRdb retains in-frame clones only, with some absent. V, J and clone size are taken as reported in that table, and D and trimming were inferred from the DNA itself. The sample lists 120,000 to 150,000 clones, approximately 80% seen once, with around 40% in the top ten. In germline, CDR1 is MGHRA, CDR2 YSYEKL. The V end was cut by 0 bases, the J end by 2 bases, with 11 bases between. The CDR3 totals 16 residues. This TCR was recovered from a human donor in a cohort sampled during active COVID-19. Source material: peripheral blood. The chain employs TRBV4-1 and TRBJ1-3, with a possible D match to TRBD1 (5 bases). The CDR3 is CASSQEESRAGNTIYF. The CDR3 nucleotides read TGCGCCAGCAGCCAAGAGGAGAGCAGGGCTGGAAACACCATATATTTT.